The 22 T cell receptor beta chains in this list originate from one sample, sequenced in a study of response to subunit inactivated influenza vaccine. In TCRdb, the RT-PCR reads were re-called with MiXCR into one record per CDR3 protein. The table includes more than 150,000 distinct CDR3 sequences, about 11% detected once. Sample: CD8+ T cells sorted from PBMCs, taken 23 months after vaccination. Every receptor here comes from a man between 50 and 70 years old who received an inactivated influenza vaccine.

The CDR3 here is CASSLNPGIYGYTF. The CDR3, as DNA: TGTGCCAGCAGCTTAAACCCAGGGATCTATGGCTACACCTTC. The chain joins TRBV11-2 to TRBJ1-2; TRBD1 might be the D (5 bases). The ends were cut back, 2 bases at V and 4 bases at J, with 11 bases in the middle. CDR1 SGHAT and CDR2 FQNNGV come from the germline V gene. This CDR3 comprises 14 residues.

The rearrangement uses TRBV7-3 and TRBJ2-1; 12 nucleotides align to TRBD2. The CDR3 spans 17 residues. V was clipped by 2 bases and J by 7 bases; unmatched bases: 9. From germline, CDR1 is SGHTA and CDR2 FQGTGA. The CDR3 region is CASSLLAGGFGQNEQFF. CDR3 bases: TGTGCCAGCAGCTTACTAGCGGGAGGGTTTGGGCAAAATGAGCAGTTCTTC. Filled out from reference TRBV7-3 and TRBJ2-1, the complete variable domain reads GAGVSQTPSNKVTEKGKYVELRCDPISGHTALYWYRQSLGQGPEFLIYFQGTGAADDSGLPNDRFFAVRPEGSVSTLKIQRTERGDSAVYLCASSLLAGGFGQNEQFFGPGTRLTVL.

A few counts support this clonotype. The chain employs TRBV5-5 and TRBJ2-2; possible D gene TRBD1, 6 bases. V was clipped by 0 bases and J by 8 bases, with 11 bases between them. CDR3 size: 14 residues. Germline CDR1 is SGHKS and CDR2 is YYEKEE (reference sequence). In DNA, the CDR3 is TGTGCCAGCAGCTTGGCAGGGGTAATGGGGGAGCTGTTTTTT. Its translation is CASSLAGVMGELFF.

This clonotype was seen many times. The V call is TRBV4-1, the J call TRBJ2-2, with unresolved D. With 3 bases removed from V and 5 bases from J, the gap between germline ends came to 10 bases. Germline CDR1 and CDR2: MGHRA and YSYEKL. The CDR3 has 14 residues. The CDR3 reads CASSQGILTGELFF. In nucleotides, the CDR3 is TGCGCCAGCAGCCAGGGAATATTAACCGGGGAGCTGTTTTTT.

In its sample, this clonotype was seen many times. This sequence joins TRBV12-3 or TRBV12-4 and TRBJ2-7; possibly TRBD1 for D (6 bases). Trimming cost V 5 bases and J 7 bases, with 15 bases left between them. The CDR3 is made up of 13 amino acids. Here the CDR3 reads CASSHVTGVEQYF. The DNA of the CDR3 is TGTGCCAGCAGTCACGTGACAGGAGTGGAGCAGTACTTC.

This clonotype was recorded at least ten times. The V and J genes are TRBV29-1 and TRBJ2-3; TRBD1 is a possible D gene (6 bases). Trimming removed 6 bases from V and 2 bases from J, with 12 bases in between. Germline loops: CDR1 SQVTM, CDR2 ANQGSEA. This CDR3 spans 13 amino acids. CDR3 DNA sequence: TGCAGCGTAGACCGGGACAACACAGATACGCAGTATTTT. Translated, it gives CSVDRDNTDTQYF.

This clonotype was detected a few times. The J gene is TRBJ2-5, the V gene TRBV24-1, with unresolved D. The CDR3 consists of 12 residues. In germline, CDR1 is KGHDR, CDR2 SFDVKD. V was clipped by 1 base and J by 5 bases, with 4 bases between them. DNA for the CDR3: TGTGCCACCAGTGATTTTCAGGAGACCCAGTACTTC. This encodes CATSDFQETQYF.

This clonotype was recorded many times. The chain combines TRBV12-3 or TRBV12-4 with TRBJ2-2; no clear D. The CDR3 consists of 17 residues. Trimming pared 6 bases from V and 5 bases from J, leaving 22 bases between. The CDR3 is CASSPAPPAFPTGELFF. DNA of the CDR3: TGTGCCAGCAGCCCCGCGCCTCCAGCGTTCCCTACCGGGGAGCTGTTTTTT.

At least ten counts were recorded for this clonotype. The chain joins TRBV10-3 to TRBJ1-1; TRBD1 aligns across 7 bases. The CDR3 is 15 amino acids. Trimming at V came to 6 bases and at J to 0 bases, leaving 7 bases not matched to a gene. Germline V gives CDR1 ENHRY, CDR2 SYGVKD. The CDR3 spells CAISPTGNLNTEAFF. The CDR3 DNA reads as TGTGCCATCAGCCCGACAGGGAACCTGAACACTGAAGCTTTCTTT.

In this sample, this clonotype turned up a few times. The chain recombines TRBV28 with TRBJ2-1, with a weak D call TRBD1 (5 bases). The CDR3 sequence is 15 residues long. Trimming stripped 2 bases from V and 3 bases from J, with 11 bases between. The germline V gene encodes CDR1 MDHEN and CDR2 SYDVKM. This CDR3 is CASSLTGRFYNEQFF. CDR3 bases: TGTGCCAGCAGTTTAACAGGCCGCTTCTACAATGAGCAGTTCTTC.

This clonotype appeared a few times. This sequence joins TRBV21-1 and TRBJ2-3. TRBV21-1 is a known pseudogene. CDR3 length: 14 residues. CDR3 loop: CASSNGCSTDTQYF. CDR3 sequence (DNA): TGTGCCAGCAGCAATGGGTGTAGCACAGATACGCAGTATTTT.

The rearrangement links TRBV27 to TRBJ2-3; tentative D call: TRBD1 (5 bases). Trimming stripped 5 bases from V and 10 bases from J, with 22 bases between. This CDR3 contains 15 residues. Germline V gene sequence: CDR1 MNHEY, CDR2 SMNVEV (reference sequence). CDR3 coding DNA: TGTGCCAGCAGTCCAACAGGCATCGCAAGGATAGCGCAGTATTTT. Translated, it gives CASSPTGIARIAQYF.

This chain connects TRBV19 to TRBJ1-5; weak D call: TRBD1 (5 bases). V was pared by 3 bases and J by 4 bases, with 28 bases between. The CDR3 extends over 20 amino acids. Germline V gene data show CDR1 as LNHDA and CDR2 as SQIVND (reference sequence). The CDR3: CASSIRNRIILGYINQPQHF. The CDR3 DNA reads TGTGCCAGTAGTATCAGAAACAGGATAATTCTAGGGTACATAAATCAGCCCCAGCATTTT.

This clonotype was found a few times. The chain joins TRBV9 to TRBJ2-2; D may be TRBD2 (5 bases). Trimming removed 0 bases from V and 4 bases from J, with 10 bases in between. The CDR3 extends over 15 amino acids. CDR1 SGDLS and CDR2 YYNGEE come from the germline V gene. In nucleotides, the CDR3 is TGTGCCAGCAGCGTAGAAATAGGGAGCACCGGGGAGCTGTTTTTT. Its protein is CASSVEIGSTGELFF.

Many counts were recorded for this clonotype. The chain combines TRBV4-2 with TRBJ2-7; 7 nucleotides align to TRBD2. Germline loops: CDR1 LGHNA, CDR2 YNFKEQ. The J segment lost 4 bases and the V segment lost 1 base, leaving 4 bases of the junction unmatched. CDR3 length equals 14 residues. This CDR3 reads CASSQGTSKYEQYF. The CDR3 nucleotides are TGTGCCAGCAGCCAAGGGACTAGTAAGTACGAGCAGTACTTC.

The chain joins TRBV6-2 or TRBV6-3 to TRBJ2-3; D might be TRBD2 (5 bases). Trimming pared 2 bases from V and 3 bases from J, leaving 6 bases between. Germline CDR1 is MNHEY and CDR2 is SVGEGT. This CDR3 region has 13 residues. CDR3 sequence (DNA): TGTGCCAGCAGTTACACTAGAACAGATACGCAGTATTTT. It codes for CASSYTRTDTQYF.

This clonotype has more than one count but fewer than ten. The chain has TRBV9 and TRBJ2-1; 11 bases fit TRBD2. This CDR3 has 15 residues. Trimming cost V 1 base and J 9 bases; bases outside gene matches: 6. Germline V gene lookup returns CDR1 SGDLS and CDR2 YYNGEE. DNA of the CDR3: TGTGCCAGCAGCGTATTTGAGACTAGCGGGGTTGAGCAGTTCTTC. Protein: CASSVFETSGVEQFF.

The sample holds a few counts of this clonotype. In nucleotides, the CDR3 is TGCAGCGTGGCTGAAGGGGGTATCGGCACCATATATTTT. Translated: CSVAEGGIGTIYF. The genes are TRBV29-1 and TRBJ1-3; TRBD1 might be the D (6 bases). The CDR3 totals 13 residues. Per the germline V gene, CDR1 is SQVTM and CDR2 is ANQGSEA. Trimming cost V 6 bases and J 9 bases, with 18 bases left between them.

This clonotype was seen more than once but under ten times. The rearrangement links TRBV4-3 to TRBJ2-5; D gene ambiguous. V lost 0 bases and J 3 bases, leaving 11 bases between the germline ends. Germline CDR1 is LGHNA and CDR2 is YSLEER. The CDR3 is 15 amino acids. CDR3 DNA: TGCGCCAGCAGCCAAGATTGGGTTGGGAAAGAGACCCAGTACTTC. Its translation is CASSQDWVGKETQYF.

This clonotype came up many times. The V and J genes are TRBV6-1 and TRBJ1-2; perhaps TRBD1 as D (5 bases). This CDR3 comprises 15 residues. The germline V and J ends were trimmed by 8 bases and 5 bases, with 21 bases remaining between them. Germline lookup yields CDR1 MNHNS and CDR2 SASEGT. CDR3 residues: CASSPAQGGGYGYTF. DNA of the CDR3: TGTGCCAGCTCCCCCGCCCAGGGCGGTGGATATGGCTACACCTTC.

The chain uses TRBV28 and TRBJ1-6, with 7 bases fitting TRBD1. The CDR3 has 20 amino acids. Germline CDR1 MDHEN, CDR2 SYDVKM. V lost 4 bases to trimming and J lost 9 bases; unmatched junction nucleotides: 24. The CDR3 DNA is TGTGCCAGCAGTTCGACGTACTTACAGGGGCCCCGAATCGTTGGTTCACCCCTCCACTTT. Residues: CASSSTYLQGPRIVGSPLHF.

The chain couples TRBV12-3 or TRBV12-4 to TRBJ2-5; D might be TRBD1 (5 bases). The ends were cut back, 7 bases at V and 2 bases at J, with 11 bases in the middle. The CDR3 is made up of 13 amino acids. CDR3 in amino acids: CASTSDRQETQYF. The CDR3 DNA sequence: TGTGCCAGCACCTCAGACAGACAAGAGACCCAGTACTTC.